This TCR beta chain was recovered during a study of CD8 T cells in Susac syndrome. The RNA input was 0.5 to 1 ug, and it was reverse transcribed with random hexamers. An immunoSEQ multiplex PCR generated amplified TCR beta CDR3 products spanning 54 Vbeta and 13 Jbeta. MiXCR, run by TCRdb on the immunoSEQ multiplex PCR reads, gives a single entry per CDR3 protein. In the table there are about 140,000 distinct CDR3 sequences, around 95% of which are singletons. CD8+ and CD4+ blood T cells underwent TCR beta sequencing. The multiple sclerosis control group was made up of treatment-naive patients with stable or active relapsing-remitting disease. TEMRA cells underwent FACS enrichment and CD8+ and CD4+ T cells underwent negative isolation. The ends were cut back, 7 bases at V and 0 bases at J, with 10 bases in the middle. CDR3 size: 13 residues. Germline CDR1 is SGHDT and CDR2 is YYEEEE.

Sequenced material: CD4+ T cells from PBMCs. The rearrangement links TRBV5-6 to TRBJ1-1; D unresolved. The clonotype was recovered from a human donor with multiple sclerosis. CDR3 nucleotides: TGTGCCAGCCTTCTGGGAATGAACACTGAAGCTTTCTTT. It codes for CASLLGMNTEAFF.